Described below is a single T cell receptor (beta chain) sequence and its context. This sample was included in a study of OX40 agonist ivuxolimab in advanced cancers. Turning to the study itself: Three patients, one with hepatocellular carcinoma and two with cutaneous melanoma, achieved partial responses.

TCRdb keeps only in-frame clones here, not all; method: immunoSEQ multiplex PCR. Of roughly 38,000 clones in the sample, about 86% were seen once. In germline, CDR1 is SGHTA, CDR2 FQGTGA. The CDR3 loop spans 13 amino acids. V was pared by 0 bases and J by 1 base, with 3 bases between. The rearrangement links TRBV7-3 to TRBJ1-1, with D uncertain. This specimen consisted of CD4+ or CD8+ T cells sorted from blood, obtained in a trial of the OX40 agonist ivuxolimab. This TCR was sampled from an adult with an advanced solid tumor such as melanoma, head and neck, liver or kidney cancer. In nucleotides, the CDR3 is TGTGCCAGCAGCTTAACCTGGAACACTGAAGCTTTCTTT. This translates into CASSLTWNTEAFF.